This T cell receptor beta chain was sequenced in a study of blood T cell repertoires in COVID-19. Study-level information: Some COVID-19 samples were acute and others convalescent; all came from the United States, Italy and Spain.

TCRdb's table, derived via immunoSEQ multiplex PCR, lists solely in-frame clones and lacks some. The repertoire consists of about 220,000 clones, with 88% occurring once and the leading ten covering roughly 2.7%. Everyone who took part was roughly 18 to 89 years old, and they came from 24 US areas. Cohort 3 donors were reported recovered after two negative PCRs, clearance, or symptom resolution. Germline V gene data show CDR1 as PRHDT and CDR2 as FYEKMQ (reference sequence). The CDR3 has 15 amino acids. V lost 7 bases and J lost 5; bases outside the gene matches: 13. Sequencing input: PBMCs or T cells enriched from blood (not recorded which). V gene TRBV13 combines with J gene TRBJ2-7; 8 bases are shared with TRBD1. The clonotype originates from a woman in her twenties or thirties who had recovered from COVID-19. CDR3 DNA: TGTGCCAGCACCCCAAGGCAGGGGGCGCGAAACGAGCAGTACTTC. This translates into CASTPRQGARNEQYF.